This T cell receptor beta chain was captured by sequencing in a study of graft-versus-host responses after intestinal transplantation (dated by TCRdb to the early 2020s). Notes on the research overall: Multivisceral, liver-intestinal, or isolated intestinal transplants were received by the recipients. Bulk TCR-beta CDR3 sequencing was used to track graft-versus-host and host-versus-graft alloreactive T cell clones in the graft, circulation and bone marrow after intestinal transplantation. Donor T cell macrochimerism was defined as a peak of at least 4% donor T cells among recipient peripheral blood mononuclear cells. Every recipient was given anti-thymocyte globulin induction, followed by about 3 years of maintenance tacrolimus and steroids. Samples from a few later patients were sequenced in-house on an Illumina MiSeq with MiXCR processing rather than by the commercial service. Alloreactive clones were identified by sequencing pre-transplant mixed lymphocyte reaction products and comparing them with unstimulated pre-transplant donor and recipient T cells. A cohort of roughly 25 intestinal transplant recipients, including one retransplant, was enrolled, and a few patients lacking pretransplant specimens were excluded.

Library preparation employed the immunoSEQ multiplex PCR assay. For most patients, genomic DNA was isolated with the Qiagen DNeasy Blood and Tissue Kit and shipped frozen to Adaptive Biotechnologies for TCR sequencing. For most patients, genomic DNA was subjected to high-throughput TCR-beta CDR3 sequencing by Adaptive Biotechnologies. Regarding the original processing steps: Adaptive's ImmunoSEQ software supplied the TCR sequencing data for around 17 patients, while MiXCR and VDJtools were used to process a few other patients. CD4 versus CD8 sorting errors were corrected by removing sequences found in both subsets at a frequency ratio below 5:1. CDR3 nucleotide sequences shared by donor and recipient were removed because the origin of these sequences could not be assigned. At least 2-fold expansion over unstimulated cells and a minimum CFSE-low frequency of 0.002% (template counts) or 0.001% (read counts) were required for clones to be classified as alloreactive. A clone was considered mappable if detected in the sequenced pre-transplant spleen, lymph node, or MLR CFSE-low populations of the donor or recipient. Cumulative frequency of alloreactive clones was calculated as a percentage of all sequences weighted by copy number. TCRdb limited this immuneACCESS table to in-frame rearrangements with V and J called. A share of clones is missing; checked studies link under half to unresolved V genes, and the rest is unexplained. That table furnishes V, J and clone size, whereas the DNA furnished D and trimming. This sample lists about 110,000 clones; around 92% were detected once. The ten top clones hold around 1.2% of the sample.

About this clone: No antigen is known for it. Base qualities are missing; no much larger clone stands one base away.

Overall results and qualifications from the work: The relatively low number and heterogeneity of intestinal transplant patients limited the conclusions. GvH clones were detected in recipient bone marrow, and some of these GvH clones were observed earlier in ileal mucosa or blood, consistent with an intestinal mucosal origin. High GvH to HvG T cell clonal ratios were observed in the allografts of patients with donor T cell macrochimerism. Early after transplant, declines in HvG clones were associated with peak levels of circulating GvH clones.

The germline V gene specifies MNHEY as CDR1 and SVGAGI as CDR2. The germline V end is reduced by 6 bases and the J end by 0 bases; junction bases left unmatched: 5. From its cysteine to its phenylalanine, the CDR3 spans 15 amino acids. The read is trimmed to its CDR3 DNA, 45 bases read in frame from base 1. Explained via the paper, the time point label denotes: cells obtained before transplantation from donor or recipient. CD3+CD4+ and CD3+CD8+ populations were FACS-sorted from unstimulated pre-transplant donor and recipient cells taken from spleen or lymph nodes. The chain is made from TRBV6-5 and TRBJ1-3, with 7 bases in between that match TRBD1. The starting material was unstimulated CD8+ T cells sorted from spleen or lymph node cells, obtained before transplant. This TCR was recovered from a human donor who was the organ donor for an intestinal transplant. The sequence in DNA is TGTGCCAGCAGCGACAGGGTATACTCTGGAAACACCATATATTTT. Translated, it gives CASSDRVYSGNTIYF.